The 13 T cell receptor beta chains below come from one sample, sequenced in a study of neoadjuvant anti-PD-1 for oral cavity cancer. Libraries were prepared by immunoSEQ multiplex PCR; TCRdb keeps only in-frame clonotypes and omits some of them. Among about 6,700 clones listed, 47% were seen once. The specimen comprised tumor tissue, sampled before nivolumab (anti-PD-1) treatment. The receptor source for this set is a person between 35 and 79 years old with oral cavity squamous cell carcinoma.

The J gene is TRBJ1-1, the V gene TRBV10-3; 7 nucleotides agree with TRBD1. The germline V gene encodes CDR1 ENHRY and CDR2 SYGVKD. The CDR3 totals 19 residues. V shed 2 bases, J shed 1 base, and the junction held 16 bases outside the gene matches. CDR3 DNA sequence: TGTGCCATCAGTGAGGGACCTCCGGGACAGCCGCTGGGGAACACTGAAGCTTTCTTT. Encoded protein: CAISEGPPGQPLGNTEAFF.

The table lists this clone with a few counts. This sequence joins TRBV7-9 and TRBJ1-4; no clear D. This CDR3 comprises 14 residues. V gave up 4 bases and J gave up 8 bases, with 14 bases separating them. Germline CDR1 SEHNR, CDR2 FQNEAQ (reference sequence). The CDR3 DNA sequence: TGTGCCAGCAGCTCCCAAGGGCCACCAGAAAAACTGTTTTTT. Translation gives CASSSQGPPEKLFF.

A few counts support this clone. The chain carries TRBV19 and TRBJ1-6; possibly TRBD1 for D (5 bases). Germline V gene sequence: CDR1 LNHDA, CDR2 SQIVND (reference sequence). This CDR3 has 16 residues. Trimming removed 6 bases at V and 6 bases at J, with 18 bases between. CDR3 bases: TGTGCCAGTAGCCCGGGGGACCAAACCCCTAATTCACCCCTCCACTTT. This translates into CASSPGDQTPNSPLHF.

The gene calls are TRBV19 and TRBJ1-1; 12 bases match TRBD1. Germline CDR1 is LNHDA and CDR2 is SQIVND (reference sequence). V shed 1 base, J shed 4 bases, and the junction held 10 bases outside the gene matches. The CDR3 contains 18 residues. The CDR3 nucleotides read TGTGCCAGTAGTATAGGACGGGACAGGGGGCGAGGGGGCACTGAAGCTTTCTTT. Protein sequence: CASSIGRDRGRGGTEAFF.

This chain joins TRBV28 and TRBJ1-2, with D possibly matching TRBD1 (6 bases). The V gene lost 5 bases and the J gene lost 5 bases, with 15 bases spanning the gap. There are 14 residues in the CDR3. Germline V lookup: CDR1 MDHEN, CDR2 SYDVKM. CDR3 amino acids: CASSRTATSYGYTF. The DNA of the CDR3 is TGTGCCAGCAGTAGGACAGCTACTTCTTATGGCTACACCTTC.

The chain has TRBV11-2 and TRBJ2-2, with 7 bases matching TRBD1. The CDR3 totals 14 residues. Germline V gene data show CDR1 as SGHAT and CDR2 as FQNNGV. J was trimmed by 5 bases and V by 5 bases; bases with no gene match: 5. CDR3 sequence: CASSPVRGTGELFF. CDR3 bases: TGTGCCAGCAGCCCGGTCAGGGGGACCGGGGAGCTGTTTTTT.

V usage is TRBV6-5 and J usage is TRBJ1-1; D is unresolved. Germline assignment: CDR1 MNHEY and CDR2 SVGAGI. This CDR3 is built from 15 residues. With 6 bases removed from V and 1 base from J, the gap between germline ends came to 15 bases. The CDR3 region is CASSLAADGNTEAFF. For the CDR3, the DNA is TGTGCCAGCAGCCTGGCCGCGGACGGGAACACTGAAGCTTTCTTT.

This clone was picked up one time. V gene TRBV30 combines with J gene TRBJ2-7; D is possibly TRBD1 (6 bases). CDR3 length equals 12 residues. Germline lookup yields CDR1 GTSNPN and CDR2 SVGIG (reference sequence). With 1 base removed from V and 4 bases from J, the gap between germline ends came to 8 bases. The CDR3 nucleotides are TGTGCCTGGAGTGCGGACAGATACGAGCAGTACTTC. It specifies CAWSADRYEQYF.

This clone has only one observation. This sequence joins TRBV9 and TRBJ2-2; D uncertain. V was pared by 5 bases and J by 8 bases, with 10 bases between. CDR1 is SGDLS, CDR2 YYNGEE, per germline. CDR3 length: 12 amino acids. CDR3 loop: CASSPLRGELFF. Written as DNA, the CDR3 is TGTGCCAGCAGTCCCCTGAGGGGGGAGCTGTTTTTT. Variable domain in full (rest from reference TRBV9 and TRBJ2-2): DSGVTQTPKHLITATGQRVTLRCSPRSGDLSVYWYQQSLDQGLQFLIQYYNGEERAKGNILERFSAQQFPDLHSELNLSSLELGDSALYFCASSPLRGELFFGEGSRLTVL.

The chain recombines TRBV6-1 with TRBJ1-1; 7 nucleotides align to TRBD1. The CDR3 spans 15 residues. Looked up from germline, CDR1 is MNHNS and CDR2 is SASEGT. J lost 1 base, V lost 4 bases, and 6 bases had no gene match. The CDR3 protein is CASSGTGEGNTEAFF. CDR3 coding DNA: TGTGCCAGCAGTGGGACAGGCGAGGGGAACACTGAAGCTTTCTTT.

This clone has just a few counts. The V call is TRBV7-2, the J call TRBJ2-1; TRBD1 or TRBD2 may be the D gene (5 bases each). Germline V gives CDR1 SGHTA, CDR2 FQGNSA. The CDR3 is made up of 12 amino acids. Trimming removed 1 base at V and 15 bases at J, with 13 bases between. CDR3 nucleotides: TGTGCCAGCAGCTTAGTCGAGGGGTCAGGGTTCTTC. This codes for CASSLVEGSGFF.

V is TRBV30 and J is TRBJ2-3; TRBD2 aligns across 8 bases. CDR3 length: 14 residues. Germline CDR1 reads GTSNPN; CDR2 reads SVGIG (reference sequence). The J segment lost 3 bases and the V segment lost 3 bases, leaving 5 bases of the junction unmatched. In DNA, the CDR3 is TGTGCCTGGAGCGAAGCGGGGGTGACAGATACGCAGTATTTT. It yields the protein CAWSEAGVTDTQYF.

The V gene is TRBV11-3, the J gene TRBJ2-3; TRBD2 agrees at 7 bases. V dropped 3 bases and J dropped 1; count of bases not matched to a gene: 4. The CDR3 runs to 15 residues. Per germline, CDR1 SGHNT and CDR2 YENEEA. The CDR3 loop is CASSFGGGGTDTQYF. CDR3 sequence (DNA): TGTGCCAGCAGCTTTGGGGGGGGAGGCACAGATACGCAGTATTTT. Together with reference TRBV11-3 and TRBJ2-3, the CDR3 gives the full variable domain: EAGVVQSPRYKIIEKKQPVAFWCNPISGHNTLYWYLQNLGQGPELLIRYENEEAVDDSQLPKDRFSAERLKGVDSTLKIQPAELGDSAVYLCASSFGGGGTDTQYFGPGTRLTVL.